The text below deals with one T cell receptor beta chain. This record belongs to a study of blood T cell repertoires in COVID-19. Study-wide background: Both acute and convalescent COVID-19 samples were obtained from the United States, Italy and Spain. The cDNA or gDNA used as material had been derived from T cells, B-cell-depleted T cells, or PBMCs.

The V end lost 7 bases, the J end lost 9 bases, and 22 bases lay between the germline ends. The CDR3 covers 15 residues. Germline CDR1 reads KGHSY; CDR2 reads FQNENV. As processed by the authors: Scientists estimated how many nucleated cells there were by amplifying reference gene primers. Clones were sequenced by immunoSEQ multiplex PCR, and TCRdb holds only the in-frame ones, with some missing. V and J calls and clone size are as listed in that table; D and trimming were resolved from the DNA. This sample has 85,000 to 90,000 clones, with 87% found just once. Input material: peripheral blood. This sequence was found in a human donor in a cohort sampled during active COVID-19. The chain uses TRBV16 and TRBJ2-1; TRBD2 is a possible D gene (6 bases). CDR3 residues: CASTSPRTTEGEQFF. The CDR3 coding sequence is TGTGCCAGCACCTCCCCGAGGACTACCGAAGGTGAGCAGTTCTTC.